The source of this T cell receptor (beta chain) is a study of regulatory T cells in long-lasting Graves disease. The study, taken as a whole, reports: Whereas new patients shared 966 public clonotypes, persistent patients shared more, at approximately 2,500.

With iRepertoire HTBI primers and Arm-PCR of CDR3 regions, TCR beta libraries were built. TCRdb re-analysed the multiplex PCR reads in MiXCR, keeping a single row per CDR3 protein. The sample shows around 500,000 distinct CDR3 sequences, around 21% of them seen only once. Time point of the sample: persistent/refractory GD, antithyroid drugs over 5 years with positive TRAb. RNA from PBMCs was the source of the TCR library. The CDR3 is made up of 15 amino acids. The V and J ends lost 4 bases and 3 bases, in that order; junction bases with no gene match: 5. Looked up from germline, CDR1 is LGHDT and CDR2 is YNNKEL (reference sequence). This clonotype was observed at least ten times. The antigen is undetermined.

The sample here was peripheral blood mononuclear cells (PBMCs), taken when the disease was refractory, from a patient treated with antithyroid drugs. The origin of this receptor is a female donor with Graves disease. The V and J genes are TRBV3-1 and TRBJ2-5; 10 bases align to TRBD2. This CDR3 is CASSRLLAGEETQYF. CDR3 nucleotides: TGTGCCAGCAGCCGATTGCTAGCGGGAGAAGAGACCCAGTACTTC.